The 32 T cell receptor beta chains below come from one sample, sequenced in a study of shared clonotypes between healthy human individuals. Using immunoSEQ multiplex PCR, the repertoire was profiled, and TCRdb retains in-frame clones only, with some absent. This sample yields roughly 2,000,000 clones, of which about 95% are seen a single time; more than 0.95% belongs to the top ten. The naive CD8 population came from CD45RO-negative cells selected for CCR7, without terminally differentiated effector memory CD45RA+ cells. The specimen was naive CD8+ T cells sorted from blood. These TCRs come from a man aged 18 to 30 in good health.

As for this clone: The junction departs from the called germline gene at one end, perhaps through a read error. This sequence joins TRBV11-2 and TRBJ1-5, with D unresolved. This CDR3 contains 15 residues. Per germline, CDR1 SGHAT and CDR2 FQNNGV. The CDR3 protein is CASSLEMESNQPQHF. CDR3 DNA sequence: TGTGCCAGCAGCCTAGAAATGGAGAGCAATCAGCCCCAGCATTTT.

The chain joins TRBV29-1 to TRBJ2-1; D is perhaps TRBD2 (5 bases). The CDR3 runs 12 residues. Trimming left V 6 bases short and J 4 bases short, with 10 bases between. Germline CDR1 and CDR2: SQVTM and ANQGSEA. The CDR3 region has the DNA TGCAGCGTCGGACTCGAGTACAATGAGCAGTTCTTC. It is translated as CSVGLEYNEQFF.

The chain links TRBV4-3 to TRBJ2-6, with 10 bases identical to TRBD1. CDR1 and CDR2 from the germline V gene are LGHNA and YSLEER. V lost 1 base and J lost 9; bases outside the gene matches: 12. The CDR3 runs 18 residues. This CDR3 reads CASSQATGGTGEFNVLTF. The DNA for the CDR3 is TGCGCCAGCAGCCAAGCAACCGGGGGGACAGGGGAATTCAACGTCCTGACTTTC.

The chain employs TRBV6-5 and TRBJ2-3, with D possibly called TRBD1 or TRBD2 (5 bases each). The V gene's germline CDR1 is MNHEY and CDR2 SVGAGI. Trimming removed 0 bases from V and 2 bases from J, with 12 bases in between. The CDR3 is 16 residues long. The CDR3 loop reads CASSYSVGEFTDTQYF. The CDR3 coding sequence is TGTGCCAGCAGTTACTCGGTGGGGGAATTCACAGATACGCAGTATTTT.

In DNA form, the CDR3 reads TGTGCCAGCAGCTTAGGCCACCTAGGACAGGGCTACACCTTC. This sequence encodes CASSLGHLGQGYTF. The rearrangement uses TRBV7-9 and TRBJ1-2, with TRBD1 as a possible D gene (6 bases). This CDR3 has 14 amino acids. V gave up 1 base and J gave up 8 bases, with 14 bases separating them. Looked up from germline, CDR1 is SEHNR and CDR2 is FQNEAQ (reference sequence).

The rearrangement links TRBV5-1 to TRBJ2-1, with a tentative D call TRBD1 (6 bases). This CDR3 spans 13 amino acids. Germline-derived CDR1 and CDR2 are SGHRS and YFSETQ. The V end was cut by 7 bases, the J end by 8 bases, with 16 bases between. CDR3 sequence: CASQMNRADEQFF. The CDR3 DNA follows: TGCGCCAGCCAAATGAACAGGGCTGATGAGCAGTTCTTC.

The rearrangement uses TRBV13 and TRBJ2-2, with TRBD2 matching over 8 bases. The CDR3 is 17 residues long. V trimming: 0 bases; J trimming: 8 bases; junction bases outside the gene matches: 11. CDR1 is PRHDT and CDR2 is FYEKMQ in the germline V gene (reference sequence). The chain's CDR3 is CASSLGLAGGRFGELFF. The CDR3 bases are TGTGCCAGCAGCTTAGGCCTGGCGGGGGGCCGATTTGGGGAGCTGTTTTTT. Complete variable domain (other parts from reference TRBV13 and TRBJ2-2): AAGVIQSPRHLIKEKRETATLKCYPIPRHDTVYWYQQGPGQDPQFLISFYEKMQSDKGSIPDRFSAQQFSDYHSELNMSSLELGDSALYFCASSLGLAGGRFGELFFGEGSRLTVL.

This chain joins TRBV5-6 and TRBJ2-7; the D gene is possibly TRBD2 (7 bases). The germline V gene encodes CDR1 SGHDT and CDR2 YYEEEE. Trimming cost V 2 bases and J 5 bases, with 20 bases left between them. This CDR3 is 16 amino acids long. The CDR3 sequence: CASSFWSGDYLHEQYF. CDR3 coding DNA: TGTGCCAGCAGCTTTTGGTCAGGGGACTATTTACACGAGCAGTACTTC.

CDR3 in amino acids: CASSDGYRYEQYF. CDR3 in DNA: TGTGCCAGCAGTGATGGGTATCGCTACGAGCAGTACTTC. The chain couples TRBV2 to TRBJ2-7; D remains ambiguous. The germline CDR1 and CDR2 sequences are SNHLY and FYNNEI. The length of the CDR3 is 13 residues. V dropped 3 bases and J dropped 3 bases, with 9 bases sitting between them.

The rearrangement links TRBV27 to TRBJ1-5; TRBD1 matches 8 bases. J lost 5 bases, V lost 5 bases, and 11 bases had no gene match. Germline CDR1 MNHEY, CDR2 SMNVEV (reference sequence). This CDR3 spans 16 amino acids. CDR3 protein: CASSLIGQGWDQPQHF. CDR3 sequence (DNA): TGTGCCAGCAGTCTGATCGGACAGGGATGGGATCAGCCCCAGCATTTT.

The chain couples TRBV29-1 to TRBJ2-5; the D gene is possibly TRBD2 (6 bases). V lost 3 bases and J lost 0, with 14 bases in between. The CDR3 loop spans 15 amino acids. Germline V lookup: CDR1 SQVTM, CDR2 ANQGSEA. CDR3 sequence: CSVDLGLANQETQYF. DNA of the CDR3: TGCAGCGTTGACTTAGGTCTAGCGAACCAAGAGACCCAGTACTTC.

J is TRBJ1-5 and V is TRBV27; TRBD1 might be the D (6 bases). V was trimmed by 2 bases and J by 3 bases, leaving 11 bases between them. Germline V gene lookup returns CDR1 MNHEY and CDR2 SMNVEV (reference sequence). The CDR3 has 15 residues. CDR3 nucleotides: TGTGCCAGCAGTTTAATTCCAGGGGACAATCAGCCCCAGCATTTT. It encodes CASSLIPGDNQPQHF.

The chain has TRBV28 and TRBJ2-3; TRBD2 agrees at 9 bases. CDR3 length: 19 residues. Germline CDR1 is MDHEN and CDR2 is SYDVKM. The trim removed 6 bases at V and 6 bases at J, leaving 22 bases unmatched. CDR3 coding DNA: TGTGCCAGCAGATCGGGAGCCGCGGGGGGGCCCCGGGTGGTGGATACGCAGTATTTT. This codes for CASRSGAAGGPRVVDTQYF.

The chain employs TRBV7-9 and TRBJ1-1; D is unresolved. Germline values: CDR1 SEHNR, CDR2 FQNEAQ (reference sequence). With 5 bases removed from V and 4 bases from J, the gap between germline ends came to 11 bases. The CDR3 consists of 13 residues. CDR3 in amino acids: CASSTGGLTEAFF. CDR3 DNA sequence: TGTGCCAGCAGCACCGGAGGACTCACTGAAGCTTTCTTT.

A remark on this clone: Additional DNA sequences in this sample encode the identical CDR3. The rearrangement joins TRBV11-2 to TRBJ2-7; D unclear. Germline V gene lookup returns CDR1 SGHAT and CDR2 FQNNGV. The CDR3 sequence is 11 residues long. V was trimmed by 5 bases and J by 7 bases, leaving 9 bases between them. The CDR3 DNA reads TGTGCCAGCAGCCCTCCTGGGGAGCAGTACTTC. Protein sequence: CASSPPGEQYF.

The V call is TRBV7-9, the J call TRBJ2-1, with 11 nucleotides matching TRBD2. CDR1 and CDR2 from the germline V gene are SEHNR and FQNEAQ (reference sequence). V shed 3 bases and J 4 bases; nucleotides not matched to a gene: 2. The CDR3 totals 15 residues. The CDR3 DNA reads as TGTGCCAGCAGCTTCGCTAGCGGGAGGTACAATGAGCAGTTCTTC. It codes for CASSFASGRYNEQFF.

Remarks on this clone: Other DNA sequences of this sample code for an identical CDR3. The chain joins TRBV29-1 to TRBJ1-1; a weak D match, TRBD1 (6 bases). The CDR3 is 12 amino acids. V gave up 7 bases and J gave up 0 bases, with 9 bases separating them. Germline V gene sequence: CDR1 SQVTM, CDR2 ANQGSEA. CDR3 in amino acids: CSAGQLNTEAFF. CDR3 coding DNA: TGCAGCGCCGGACAGCTGAACACTGAAGCTTTCTTT.

Remarks on this clone: Other DNA sequences in this specimen translate into the identical CDR3. The chain carries TRBV2 and TRBJ2-1; possibly TRBD1 for D (5 bases). The length of the CDR3 is 13 residues. V was trimmed by 4 bases and J by 4 bases, leaving 8 bases between them. Germline CDR1 reads SNHLY; CDR2 reads FYNNEI. In nucleotides, the CDR3 is TGTGCCAGCAGTGGCGACAGTTACAATGAGCAGTTCTTC. Its translation is CASSGDSYNEQFF.

The chain is built from TRBV19 and TRBJ1-5, with D possibly matching TRBD1 (5 bases). The V end lost 4 bases, the J end lost 0 bases, and 10 bases lay between the germline ends. CDR3 length: 15 residues. Germline V gene lookup returns CDR1 LNHDA and CDR2 SQIVND (reference sequence). The CDR3: CASSSPGTSNQPQHF. The CDR3 DNA reads TGTGCCAGTAGTAGTCCAGGGACTAGCAATCAGCCCCAGCATTTT.

This sequence joins TRBV6-5 and TRBJ2-7; D is tentatively TRBD1 or TRBD2 (7 bases each). The CDR3 covers 16 residues. From germline, CDR1 is MNHEY and CDR2 SVGAGI. The V end lost 4 bases, the J end lost 2 bases, and 18 bases lay between the germline ends. For the CDR3, the DNA is TGTGCCAGCAGTTCTCACAGGGGAGGGGCCCCCTACGAGCAGTACTTC. Translation gives CASSSHRGGAPYEQYF.

This clone was recorded a few times. The same CDR3 arises from other DNA sequences in this sample as well. The V gene is TRBV4-1, the J gene TRBJ2-7; D uncertain. Trimming removed 1 base from V and 5 bases from J, with 3 bases in between. CDR3 length equals 11 residues. Germline V lookup: CDR1 MGHRA, CDR2 YSYEKL. This chain's CDR3 is CASSQGNEQYF. The CDR3 DNA reads as TGCGCCAGCAGCCAAGGAAACGAGCAGTACTTC.

This chain links TRBV5-1 with TRBJ2-7; D uncertain. This CDR3 is built from 13 residues. Trimming removed 0 bases at V and 7 bases at J, with 11 bases between. CDR1 is SGHRS, CDR2 YFSETQ, per germline. The CDR3 DNA reads as TGCGCCAGCAGCTTGGCGCTGGGATTTGAGCAGTACTTC. It encodes CASSLALGFEQYF.

The CDR3 DNA follows: TGTGCCAGCAGCCCCTACAGGGATAAGGCTGCTTCCGAGCAGTACTTC. This gives the protein CASSPYRDKAASEQYF. The chain recombines TRBV7-2 with TRBJ2-7; maybe TRBD1 (6 bases). Germline V gene sequence: CDR1 SGHTA, CDR2 FQGNSA. V gave up 5 bases and J gave up 6 bases, with 23 bases separating them. This CDR3 is 16 amino acids long.

This chain joins TRBV27 and TRBJ2-5, with D possibly matching TRBD1 (5 bases). In germline, CDR1 is MNHEY, CDR2 SMNVEV (reference sequence). The CDR3 is 12 amino acids. The V end was cut by 4 bases, the J end by 7 bases, with 10 bases between. As DNA, the CDR3 is TGTGCCAGCAGTTCAGGGTTTGGGACCCAGTACTTC. Encoded protein: CASSSGFGTQYF.

The CDR3 reads CASSALRGGTDTQYF. CDR3 coding DNA: TGTGCCAGCAGTGCCCTTCGGGGGGGCACAGATACGCAGTATTTT. The gene calls are TRBV6-5 and TRBJ2-3, with 7 positions matching TRBD2. V shed 5 bases and J 1 base; nucleotides not matched to a gene: 6. Per the germline V gene, CDR1 is MNHEY and CDR2 is SVGAGI. The CDR3 spans 15 residues.

The chain combines TRBV19 with TRBJ2-2; D might be TRBD1 (6 bases). The CDR3 extends over 13 amino acids. Trimming removed 0 bases at V and 10 bases at J, with 9 bases between. Germline assignment: CDR1 LNHDA and CDR2 SQIVND (reference sequence). The CDR3 is CASSIDRGEELFF. DNA of the CDR3: TGTGCCAGTAGTATAGACAGGGGAGAGGAGCTGTTTTTT.

This clone has just one count. The V and J genes are TRBV27 and TRBJ1-1; 7 bases are a match to TRBD1. V lost 0 bases, J lost 4 bases, and 5 bases stayed unmatched. Looked up from germline, CDR1 is MNHEY and CDR2 is SMNVEV (reference sequence). The length of the CDR3 is 15 residues. The CDR3 region has the DNA TGTGCCAGCAGTTTATCGTCGACAGGGACCACTGAAGCTTTCTTT. Translated, it gives CASSLSSTGTTEAFF.

The chain carries TRBV2 and TRBJ2-7; no definite D call. This CDR3 is built from 14 residues. The V gene's germline CDR1 is SNHLY and CDR2 FYNNEI. Deletions cut 2 bases from V and 1 base from J, with 9 bases between. This CDR3 is CASSEITDSYEQYF. CDR3 sequence (DNA): TGTGCCAGCAGTGAAATTACAGATTCCTACGAGCAGTACTTC. Based on the CDR3 plus reference TRBV2 and TRBJ2-7, the full variable domain is EPEVTQTPSHQVTQMGQEVILRCVPISNHLYFYWYRQILGQKVEFLVSFYNNEISEKSEIFDDQFSVERPDGSNFTLKIRSTKLEDSAMYFCASSEITDSYEQYFGPGTRLTVT.

This chain joins TRBV7-9 and TRBJ1-6; 11 bases align to TRBD1. The CDR3 runs 13 residues. Trimming removed 10 bases from V and 6 bases from J; junction bases left unmatched: 2. CDR1 and CDR2 from the germline V gene are SEHNR and FQNEAQ (reference sequence). The DNA for the CDR3 is TGTGCCATTGGACAGGGGGCTAATTCACCCCTCCACTTT. Protein sequence: CAIGQGANSPLHF. The variable domain in full, completed from reference TRBV7-9 and TRBJ1-6, reads DTGVSQNPRHKITKRGQNVTFRCDPISEHNRLYWYRQTLGQGPEFLTYFQNEAQLEKSRLLSDRFSAERPKGSFSTLEIQRTEQGDSAMYLCAIGQGANSPLHFGNGTRLTVT.

This chain connects TRBV6-6 to TRBJ1-2; D unresolved. Deletions cut 2 bases from V and 4 bases from J, with 17 bases between. Germline CDR1 reads MNHNY; CDR2 reads SVGAGI (reference sequence). CDR3 length: 16 amino acids. This CDR3 is CASSYGPGTPFYGYTF. The CDR3 nucleotides read TGTGCCAGCAGTTACGGGCCGGGAACCCCATTCTATGGCTACACCTTC.

This chain uses TRBV14 with TRBJ2-7, with 8 bases that match TRBD1. V shed 5 bases, J shed 4 bases, and the junction held 13 bases outside the gene matches. Germline CDR1 reads SGHDN; CDR2 reads FVKESK. The CDR3 runs to 16 residues. CDR3 amino acids: CASSAGQGKTRYEQYF. The DNA for the CDR3 is TGTGCCAGCAGCGCCGGACAGGGAAAAACAAGGTACGAGCAGTACTTC.

The chain has TRBV5-1 and TRBJ1-2; 10 bases are a match to TRBD1. From germline, CDR1 is SGHRS and CDR2 YFSETQ. CDR3 size: 15 residues. V dropped 3 bases and J dropped 5; count of bases not matched to a gene: 7. The CDR3 region is CASSSTGGELYGYTF. As DNA, the CDR3 is TGCGCCAGCAGCTCGACAGGGGGCGAATTGTATGGCTACACCTTC. Full variable domain (missing parts from reference TRBV5-1 and TRBJ1-2): KAGVTQTPRYLIKTRGQQVTLSCSPISGHRSVSWYQQTPGQGLQFLFEYFSETQRNKGNFPGRFSGRQFSNSRSEMNVSTLELGDSALYLCASSSTGGELYGYTFGSGTRLTVV.